A selection of T cell receptor beta chains follows, all from one sample in a study of blood T cell repertoires in COVID-19. The table came from immunoSEQ multiplex PCR; TCRdb's copy has only in-frame clones and leaves some out. This sample carries 200,000 to 250,000 clones, around nine tenths of them seen once, and the ten largest clones take approximately 12%. The sample consisted of peripheral blood. The receptors come from a woman in her late teens or twenties who had recovered from COVID-19. Each CDR3 is given with its conserved first and last residue. Fields, in order: J gene, D gene, V gene, clone size, CDR3 DNA, CDR3 protein. D genes are given only for firm matches. Rows give clone size only sometimes, using once, few, many, or a class for an expanded clone.

j_gene: TRBJ2-3; d_gene: TRBD2; v_gene: TRBV27; abundance: .; CDR3nt: TGTGCCAGCAGTCAGCTAAGGACTAGCGGGAGCACAGATACGCAGTATTTT; CDR3aa: CASSQLRTSGSTDTQYF
j_gene: TRBJ1-1; d_gene: .; v_gene: TRBV10-3; abundance: .; CDR3nt: TGTGCCATCAGTGAGTCGACGGAGGGCAGCACTGAAGCTTTCTTT; CDR3aa: CAISESTEGSTEAFF
j_gene: TRBJ2-5; d_gene: .; v_gene: TRBV29-1; abundance: .; CDR3nt: TGCAGCGTTGTTAAGTTCGGCCAAGAGACCCAGTACTTC; CDR3aa: CSVVKFGQETQYF
j_gene: TRBJ2-7; d_gene: TRBD2; v_gene: TRBV5-1; abundance: .; CDR3nt: TGCGCCAGCAGCTTGTTAGGACTAGCGGGCTTCTACGAGCAGTACTTC; CDR3aa: CASSLLGLAGFYEQYF
j_gene: TRBJ1-1; d_gene: .; v_gene: TRBV30; abundance: .; CDR3nt: TGTGCCTGGAGTAAGATGGGGGCCCAGATCGCATACAAAGCTTTCTTT; CDR3aa: CAWSKMGAQIAYKAFF
j_gene: TRBJ2-1; d_gene: TRBD2; v_gene: TRBV10-2; abundance: .; CDR3nt: TGCGCCAGCAGTGAGTCGGGGACTACTCTGCGGTATGAGCAGTTCTTC; CDR3aa: CASSESGTTLRYEQFF
j_gene: TRBJ1-2; d_gene: TRBD1; v_gene: TRBV12-3/TRBV12-4; abundance: few; CDR3nt: TGTGCCAGCAGGGGGACAGGGGGCAGGGGCTACACCTTC; CDR3aa: CASRGTGGRGYTF
j_gene: TRBJ2-7; d_gene: .; v_gene: TRBV27; abundance: .; CDR3nt: TGTGTCGCCCGAGGCGGACTATTGTACGAGCAGTACTTC; CDR3aa: CVARGGLLYEQYF
j_gene: TRBJ2-3; d_gene: .; v_gene: TRBV12-3/TRBV12-4; abundance: .; CDR3nt: TGTGCCAGCAGTCTCAGCACAGATACGCAGTATTTT; CDR3aa: CASSLSTDTQYF
j_gene: TRBJ2-3; d_gene: TRBD2; v_gene: TRBV7-3; abundance: .; CDR3nt: TGTGCCAGCAGCCGGACTAGCGGGAGTTTAGATACGCAGTATTTT; CDR3aa: CASSRTSGSLDTQYF
j_gene: TRBJ2-2; d_gene: .; v_gene: TRBV30; abundance: .; CDR3nt: TGTGCCTGGAGTCCAGGAGAGGACAGAGTAACCGGGGAGCTGTTTTTT; CDR3aa: CAWSPGEDRVTGELFF
j_gene: TRBJ1-1; d_gene: .; v_gene: TRBV6-2/TRBV6-3; abundance: .; CDR3nt: TGTGCCAGCAGTTTCCCGGACAGACTGGAAGCTTTCTTT; CDR3aa: CASSFPDRLEAFF
j_gene: TRBJ1-1; d_gene: .; v_gene: TRBV19; abundance: once; CDR3nt: TGTGCCAGTAGTAGGGGGGATACGAACACTGAAGCTTTCTTT; CDR3aa: CASSRGDTNTEAFF
j_gene: TRBJ2-1; d_gene: .; v_gene: TRBV20-1; abundance: .; CDR3nt: TGCAGTGCTGGGGACTTCCGTGAGCAGTTCTTC; CDR3aa: CSAGDFREQFF
j_gene: TRBJ2-3; d_gene: .; v_gene: TRBV10-3; abundance: .; CDR3nt: TGTGCCATCAGTGTTACCGGGAAGAGTGGGAATACGCAGTATTTT; CDR3aa: CAISVTGKSGNTQYF
j_gene: TRBJ1-1; d_gene: .; v_gene: TRBV3-1/TRBV3-2; abundance: .; CDR3nt: TGTGCCAGCAGATTGCGGGGCATGAACACTGAAGCTTTCTTT; CDR3aa: CASRLRGMNTEAFF
j_gene: TRBJ2-1; d_gene: TRBD2; v_gene: TRBV9; abundance: .; CDR3nt: TGTGCCAGCAGCGTAGACGGGAGGACTAGAAATAATGAGCAGTTCTTC; CDR3aa: CASSVDGRTRNNEQFF
j_gene: TRBJ1-1; d_gene: .; v_gene: TRBV6-4; abundance: .; CDR3nt: TGTGCCAGCAGCCGGGACAATCTATTAGGGGGCACTGAAGCTTTCTTT; CDR3aa: CASSRDNLLGGTEAFF
j_gene: TRBJ2-7; d_gene: TRBD2; v_gene: TRBV10-3; abundance: few; CDR3nt: TGTGCCATCAGTGAGCGATATACTCGACTAGCGATTTTCGAGCAGTACTTC; CDR3aa: CAISERYTRLAIFEQYF
j_gene: TRBJ2-1; d_gene: .; v_gene: TRBV7-8; abundance: .; CDR3nt: TGTGCCAGCAGCTTAGTCAGACAGGAGAAGTTCTTC; CDR3aa: CASSLVRQEKFF
j_gene: TRBJ1-1; d_gene: .; v_gene: TRBV4-1; abundance: .; CDR3nt: TGCGCCAGCAGCCAAGATGATTCGGCCGGGGGCACTGAAGCTTTCTTT; CDR3aa: CASSQDDSAGGTEAFF
j_gene: TRBJ2-3; d_gene: .; v_gene: TRBV20-1; abundance: few; CDR3nt: TGCAGTGCTAGAGATCAAGCTACGCAGTATTTT; CDR3aa: CSARDQATQYF
j_gene: TRBJ2-7; d_gene: TRBD2; v_gene: TRBV7-9; abundance: .; CDR3nt: TGTGCCAGCAGCTCTACCCTTAGCGGGAGTACCTACGAGCAGTACTTC; CDR3aa: CASSSTLSGSTYEQYF
j_gene: TRBJ1-1; d_gene: .; v_gene: TRBV7-9; abundance: .; CDR3nt: TGTGCCAGCAGCCGCCCGACAGTTGGGCCTGAAGCTTTCTTT; CDR3aa: CASSRPTVGPEAFF
j_gene: TRBJ2-1; d_gene: .; v_gene: TRBV6-4; abundance: .; CDR3nt: TGTGCCAGCAGTGTCTCAGAGGGGGGGAAGCAGTTCTTC; CDR3aa: CASSVSEGGKQFF
j_gene: TRBJ2-5; d_gene: TRBD1; v_gene: TRBV5-4; abundance: .; CDR3nt: TGTGCCAGCAGCATACCGACAGGGGAAGAGACCCAGTACTTC; CDR3aa: CASSIPTGEETQYF
j_gene: TRBJ1-2; d_gene: TRBD1; v_gene: TRBV19; abundance: .; CDR3nt: TGTGCCAGTACCCCAACCGGGGAGGACAGGGTACCCCCCCTTAACTATGGCTACACCTTC; CDR3aa: CASTPTGEDRVPPLNYGYTF
j_gene: TRBJ2-7; d_gene: .; v_gene: TRBV27; abundance: .; CDR3nt: TGTGCCAGCAGGGGGAGGACCCCCTACGAGCAGTACTTC; CDR3aa: CASRGRTPYEQYF
j_gene: TRBJ2-5; d_gene: TRBD2; v_gene: TRBV13; abundance: .; CDR3nt: TGTGCCAGCAGCTTAAAGCCGACGGGCGGGGGGGAGACCCAGTACTTC; CDR3aa: CASSLKPTGGGETQYF
j_gene: TRBJ1-1; d_gene: TRBD1; v_gene: TRBV6-2/TRBV6-3; abundance: .; CDR3nt: TGTGCCAGCAGTCCGCACGTACAGGGGGATGAAGCTTTCTTT; CDR3aa: CASSPHVQGDEAFF
j_gene: TRBJ1-1; d_gene: .; v_gene: TRBV2; abundance: .; CDR3nt: TGTGCCAGCAGTGAATTGCGCTCCAAGAACACTGAAGCTTTCTTT; CDR3aa: CASSELRSKNTEAFF
j_gene: TRBJ2-1; d_gene: TRBD2; v_gene: TRBV6-5; abundance: once; CDR3nt: TGTGCCAGCAGTTACGAGGGGACTAGGGTGAACAATGAGCAGTTCTTC; CDR3aa: CASSYEGTRVNNEQFF
j_gene: TRBJ2-7; d_gene: TRBD2; v_gene: TRBV3-1/TRBV3-2; abundance: .; CDR3nt: TGTGCCAGCAGCCAAGAGCGGGAGGACTTCTACGAGCAGTACTTC; CDR3aa: CASSQEREDFYEQYF
j_gene: TRBJ1-6; d_gene: .; v_gene: TRBV4-1; abundance: .; CDR3nt: TGCGCCAGCAGCCAAGAAAGGGGGACGAATAATTCACCCCTCCACTTT; CDR3aa: CASSQERGTNNSPLHF
j_gene: TRBJ2-7; d_gene: .; v_gene: TRBV4-1; abundance: .; CDR3nt: TGCGCCAGCAGCCAACCGGGGGACCAAGGAACGGACGAGCAGTACTTC; CDR3aa: CASSQPGDQGTDEQYF
j_gene: TRBJ2-3; d_gene: TRBD1; v_gene: TRBV5-8; abundance: .; CDR3nt: TGTGCCAGCAGCTCCATTGTAGGACAGGGGAGGGATACGCAGTATTTT; CDR3aa: CASSSIVGQGRDTQYF
j_gene: TRBJ2-5; d_gene: TRBD2; v_gene: TRBV5-1; abundance: .; CDR3nt: TGCGCCAGCAGCTTCGCTAGCGGGAGGGAGACCCAGTACTTC; CDR3aa: CASSFASGRETQYF
j_gene: TRBJ1-1; d_gene: .; v_gene: TRBV4-3; abundance: .; CDR3nt: TGCGCCAGCAGCCAAGAAGTCGTAACAGTGAACACTGAAGCTTTCTTT; CDR3aa: CASSQEVVTVNTEAFF